The next 7 T cell receptor beta chains were all read from a single sample in a study of CXCR3-negative and CXCR3-positive naive CD8 T cells. The study made its TRB cDNA libraries by 5' RACE, adding UMI labels. TCRdb re-called the 5' RACE reads; every CDR3 protein appears as one record, without DNA. This sample's table has some 6,000 distinct CDR3 sequences. The sequenced sample consisted of naive CXCR3- CD8+ T cells from blood. The subset is: CD45RO-CCR7+CD27+CD95- naive CD8+ T cells lacking CXCR3 (TNR3-). These receptors were taken from a human donor in good health. Some clones in this sample may be carry-over from other donors' samples.

The rearrangement links TRBV11-3 to TRBJ2-1; without DNA, the TCRdb call of TRBD1 cannot be checked. The CDR3 spans 18 residues. From germline, CDR1 is SGHNT and CDR2 YENEEA. The CDR3 here is CASSPTTGNPSPYNEQFF. Full variable domain (rest looked up from reference TRBV11-3 and TRBJ2-1): EAGVVQSPRYKIIEKKQPVAFWCNPISGHNTLYWYLQNLGQGPELLIRYENEEAVDDSQLPKDRFSAERLKGVDSTLKIQPAELGDSAVYLCASSPTTGNPSPYNEQFFGPGTRLTVL.

The V call is TRBV10-2, the J call TRBJ1-1. CDR1 is WSHSY, CDR2 SAAADI, per germline. CDR3 size: 13 residues. The CDR3 region is CASSDGSNTEAFF.

This clonotype is identified as medium-sized from frequency. V usage is TRBV7-9 and J usage is TRBJ1-2; TCRdb calls TRBD1, which cannot be checked without DNA. This CDR3 region has 15 residues. Germline values: CDR1 SEHNR, CDR2 FQNEAQ (reference sequence). The chain's CDR3 is CASSPMGQTVYGYTF.

This clonotype ranks as medium-sized in terms of frequency. The chain combines TRBV29-1 with TRBJ2-1; TCRdb outputs TRBD1, but without DNA this stays unchecked. Looked up from germline, CDR1 is SQVTM and CDR2 is ANQGSEA. This CDR3 is built from 15 residues. The CDR3 spells CSVEAPTGAGDEQFF.

This chain connects TRBV7-9 to TRBJ1-3. This CDR3 region has 17 residues. In germline, CDR1 is SEHNR, CDR2 FQNEAQ (reference sequence). The CDR3 loop reads CASSSHADRDSGNTIYF.

This chain links TRBV20-1 with TRBJ1-2. The CDR3 is made up of 13 amino acids. Per the germline V gene, CDR1 is DFQATT and CDR2 is SNEGSKA (reference sequence). The CDR3 protein is CSAQLGSSSGYTF.

The chain couples TRBV3-1 to TRBJ1-5; no DNA is available, so the TRBD1 call from TCRdb remains unchecked. The CDR3 has 14 residues. Germline values: CDR1 LGHDT, CDR2 YNNKEL (reference sequence). The CDR3 protein is CASSLFAGDQPQHF.